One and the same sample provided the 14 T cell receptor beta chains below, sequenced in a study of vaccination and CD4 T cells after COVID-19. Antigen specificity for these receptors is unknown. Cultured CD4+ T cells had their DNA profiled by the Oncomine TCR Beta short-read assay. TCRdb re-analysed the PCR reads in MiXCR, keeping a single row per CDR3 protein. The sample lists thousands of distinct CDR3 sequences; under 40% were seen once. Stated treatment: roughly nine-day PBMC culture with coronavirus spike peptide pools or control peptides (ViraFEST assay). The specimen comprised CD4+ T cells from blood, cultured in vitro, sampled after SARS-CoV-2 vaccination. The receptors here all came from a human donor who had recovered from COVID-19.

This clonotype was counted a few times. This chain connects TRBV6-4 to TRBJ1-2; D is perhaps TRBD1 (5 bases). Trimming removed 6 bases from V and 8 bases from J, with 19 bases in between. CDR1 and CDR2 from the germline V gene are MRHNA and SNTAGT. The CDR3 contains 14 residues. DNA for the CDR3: TGTGCCAGCAGGCCCTCAAGGTTAGGGGCCGGCTACACCTTC. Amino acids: CASRPSRLGAGYTF.

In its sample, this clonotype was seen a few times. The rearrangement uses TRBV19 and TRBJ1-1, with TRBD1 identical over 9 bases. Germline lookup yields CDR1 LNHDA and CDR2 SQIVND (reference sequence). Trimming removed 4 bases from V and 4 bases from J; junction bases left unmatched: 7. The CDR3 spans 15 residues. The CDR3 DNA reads TGTGCCAGTAGTACGACGACAGGGGGTGGCACTGAAGCTTTCTTT. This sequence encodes CASSTTTGGGTEAFF. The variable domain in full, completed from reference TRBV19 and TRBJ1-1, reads DGGITQSPKYLFRKEGQNVTLSCEQNLNHDAMYWYRQDPGQGLRLIYYSQIVNDFQKGDIAEGYSVSREKKESFPLTVTSAQKNPTAFYLCASSTTTGGGTEAFFGQGTRLTVV.

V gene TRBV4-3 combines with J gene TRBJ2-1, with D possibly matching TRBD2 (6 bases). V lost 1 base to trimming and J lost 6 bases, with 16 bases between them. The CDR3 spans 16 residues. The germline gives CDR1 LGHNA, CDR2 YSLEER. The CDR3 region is CASSQVGGTRVNEQFF. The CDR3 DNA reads TGCGCCAGCAGCCAAGTTGGTGGGACTCGGGTCAATGAGCAGTTCTTC.

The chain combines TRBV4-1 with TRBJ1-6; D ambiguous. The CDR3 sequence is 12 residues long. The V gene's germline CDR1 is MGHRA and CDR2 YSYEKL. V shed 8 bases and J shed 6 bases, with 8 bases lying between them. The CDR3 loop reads CASAVVNSPLHF. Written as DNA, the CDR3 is TGCGCCAGCGCAGTAGTTAATTCACCCCTCCACTTT.

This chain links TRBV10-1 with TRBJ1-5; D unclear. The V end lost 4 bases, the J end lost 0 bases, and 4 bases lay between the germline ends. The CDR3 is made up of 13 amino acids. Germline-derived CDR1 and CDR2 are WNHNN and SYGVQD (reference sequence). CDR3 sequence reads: CASSADSNQPQHF. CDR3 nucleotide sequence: TGCGCCAGCAGTGCAGATAGCAATCAGCCCCAGCATTTT.

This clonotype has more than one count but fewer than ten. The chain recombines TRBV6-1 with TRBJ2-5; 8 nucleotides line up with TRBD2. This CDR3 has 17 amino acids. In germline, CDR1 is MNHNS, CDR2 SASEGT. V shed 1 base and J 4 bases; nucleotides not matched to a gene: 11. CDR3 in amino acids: CASSEGFNGRAGETQYF. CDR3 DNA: TGTGCCAGCAGTGAAGGTTTTAACGGGAGGGCCGGAGAGACCCAGTACTTC.

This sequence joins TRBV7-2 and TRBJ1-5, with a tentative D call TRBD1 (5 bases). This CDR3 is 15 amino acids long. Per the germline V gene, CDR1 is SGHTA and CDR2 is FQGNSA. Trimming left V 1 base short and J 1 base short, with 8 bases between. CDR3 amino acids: CASSLGGMSNQPQHF. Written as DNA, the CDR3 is TGTGCCAGCAGCTTAGGGGGGATGAGCAATCAGCCCCAGCATTTT.

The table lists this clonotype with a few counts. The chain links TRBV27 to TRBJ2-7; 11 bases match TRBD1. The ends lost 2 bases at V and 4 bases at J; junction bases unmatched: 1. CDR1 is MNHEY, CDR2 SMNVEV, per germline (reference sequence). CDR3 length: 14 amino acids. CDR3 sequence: CASSLGDRGYEQYF. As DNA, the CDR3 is TGTGCCAGCAGTTTAGGGGACAGGGGGTACGAGCAGTACTTC.

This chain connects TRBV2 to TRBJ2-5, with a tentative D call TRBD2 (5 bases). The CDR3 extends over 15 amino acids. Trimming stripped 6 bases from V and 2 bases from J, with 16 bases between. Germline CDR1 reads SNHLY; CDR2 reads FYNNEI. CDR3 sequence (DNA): TGTGCCAGCAGCTCCGCGCTCGGAGGACAAGAGACCCAGTACTTC. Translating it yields CASSSALGGQETQYF.

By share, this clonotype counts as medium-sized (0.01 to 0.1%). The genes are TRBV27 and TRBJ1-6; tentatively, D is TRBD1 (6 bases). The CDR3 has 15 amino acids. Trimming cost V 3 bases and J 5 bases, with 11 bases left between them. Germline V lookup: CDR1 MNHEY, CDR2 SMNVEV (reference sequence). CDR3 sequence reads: CASSFGTTDNSPLHF. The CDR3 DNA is TGTGCCAGCAGTTTTGGGACAACCGATAATTCACCCCTCCACTTT.

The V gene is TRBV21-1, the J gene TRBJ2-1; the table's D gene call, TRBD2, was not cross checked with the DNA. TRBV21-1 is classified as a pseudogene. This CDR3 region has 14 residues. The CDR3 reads CASSTWAGTNEQFF. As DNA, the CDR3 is TGTGCCAGCAGCACATGGGCGGGGACTAATGAGCAGTTCTTC.

CDR3 sequence: CASTWGVGTDTQYF. CDR3 nucleotides: TGTGCCAGCACCTGGGGGGTGGGCACAGATACGCAGTATTTT. The chain uses TRBV7-2 and TRBJ2-3, with D possibly matching TRBD2 (6 bases). Trimming pared 7 bases from V and 1 base from J, leaving 12 bases between. The CDR3 contains 14 residues. CDR1 is SGHTA, CDR2 FQGNSA, per germline.

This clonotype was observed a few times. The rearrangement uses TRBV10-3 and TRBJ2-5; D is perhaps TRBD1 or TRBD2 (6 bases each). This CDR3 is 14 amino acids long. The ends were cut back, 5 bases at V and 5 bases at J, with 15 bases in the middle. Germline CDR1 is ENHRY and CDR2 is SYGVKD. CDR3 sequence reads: CAISSRQGGETQYF. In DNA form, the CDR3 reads TGTGCCATCAGTTCACGACAAGGGGGGGAGACCCAGTACTTC.

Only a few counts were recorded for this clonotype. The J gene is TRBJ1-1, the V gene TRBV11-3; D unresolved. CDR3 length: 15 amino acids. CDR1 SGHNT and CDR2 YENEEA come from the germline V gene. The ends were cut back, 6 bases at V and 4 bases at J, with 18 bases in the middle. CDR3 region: CASRLTYRMSTEAFF. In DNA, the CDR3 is TGTGCCAGCAGACTTACTTATAGGATGTCCACTGAAGCTTTCTTT.